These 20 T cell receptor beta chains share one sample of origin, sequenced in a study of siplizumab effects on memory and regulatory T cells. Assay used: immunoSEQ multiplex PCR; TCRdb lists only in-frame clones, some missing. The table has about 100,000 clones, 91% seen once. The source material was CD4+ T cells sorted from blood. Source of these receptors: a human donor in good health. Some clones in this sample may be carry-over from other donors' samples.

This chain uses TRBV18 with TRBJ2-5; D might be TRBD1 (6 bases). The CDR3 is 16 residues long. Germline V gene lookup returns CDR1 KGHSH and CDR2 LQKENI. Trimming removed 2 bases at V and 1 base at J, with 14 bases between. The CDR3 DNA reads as TGTGCCAGCTCACCATGGCGCCTCAGGGGCCAAGAGACCCAGTACTTC. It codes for CASSPWRLRGQETQYF.

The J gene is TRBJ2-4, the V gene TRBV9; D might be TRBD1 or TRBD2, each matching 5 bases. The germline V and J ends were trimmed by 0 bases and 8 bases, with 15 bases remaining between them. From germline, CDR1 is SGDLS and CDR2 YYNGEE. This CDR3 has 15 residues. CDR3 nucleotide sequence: TGTGCCAGCAGCGTAGATCGGGGCAGGGCGCACATTCAGTACTTC. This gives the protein CASSVDRGRAHIQYF.

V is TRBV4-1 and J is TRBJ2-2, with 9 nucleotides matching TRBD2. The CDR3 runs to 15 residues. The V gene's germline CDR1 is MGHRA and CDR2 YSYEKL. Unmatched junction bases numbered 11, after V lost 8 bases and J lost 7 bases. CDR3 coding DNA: TGCGCCAGCTCGGGGCGGGAGGGCCCGGTCGGGGAGCTGTTTTTT. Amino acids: CASSGREGPVGELFF.

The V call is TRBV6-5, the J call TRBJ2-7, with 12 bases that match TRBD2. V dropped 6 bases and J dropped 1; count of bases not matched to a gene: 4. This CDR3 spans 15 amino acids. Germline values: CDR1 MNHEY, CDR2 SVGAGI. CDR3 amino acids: CASSELAGGSYEQYF. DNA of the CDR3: TGTGCCAGCAGCGAGCTAGCGGGAGGGTCCTACGAGCAGTACTTC.

The CDR3 sequence is CAISDGKGDQYF. CDR3 nucleotides: TGTGCCATCAGTGACGGCAAAGGGGACCAGTACTTC. The rearrangement links TRBV10-3 to TRBJ2-5; D might be TRBD1 (5 bases). Trimming took off 3 bases at V and 10 bases at J, with 12 bases between the two ends. CDR3 size: 12 residues. Germline CDR1 reads ENHRY; CDR2 reads SYGVKD.

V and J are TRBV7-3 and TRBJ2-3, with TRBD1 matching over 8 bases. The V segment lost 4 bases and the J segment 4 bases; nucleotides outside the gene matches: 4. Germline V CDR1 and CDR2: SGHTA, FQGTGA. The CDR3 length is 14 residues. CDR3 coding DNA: TGTGCCAGCAGCTCCGACAGGGGTCCAGATACGCAGTATTTT. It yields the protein CASSSDRGPDTQYF. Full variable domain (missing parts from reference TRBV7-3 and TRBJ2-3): GAGVSQTPSNKVTEKGKYVELRCDPISGHTALYWYRQSLGQGPEFLIYFQGTGAADDSGLPNDRFFAVRPEGSVSTLKIQRTERGDSAVYLCASSSDRGPDTQYFGPGTRLTVL.

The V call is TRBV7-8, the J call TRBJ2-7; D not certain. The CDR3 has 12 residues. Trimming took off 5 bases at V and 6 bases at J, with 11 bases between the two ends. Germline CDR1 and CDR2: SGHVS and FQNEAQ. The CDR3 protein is CASSPPRGEQYF. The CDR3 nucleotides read TGTGCCAGCAGCCCTCCCCGAGGCGAGCAGTACTTC. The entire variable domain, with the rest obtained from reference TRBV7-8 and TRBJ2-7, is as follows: GAGVSQSPRYKVAKRGQDVALRCDPISGHVSLFWYQQALGQGPEFLTYFQNEAQLDKSGLPSDRFFAERPEGSVSTLKIQRTQQEDSAVYLCASSPPRGEQYFGPGTRLTVT.

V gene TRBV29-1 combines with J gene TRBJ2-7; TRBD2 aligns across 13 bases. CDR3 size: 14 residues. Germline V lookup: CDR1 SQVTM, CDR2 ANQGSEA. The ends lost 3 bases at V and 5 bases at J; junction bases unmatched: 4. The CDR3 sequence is CSVEQGLAGDEQYF. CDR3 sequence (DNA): TGCAGCGTTGAGCAAGGACTAGCGGGAGACGAGCAGTACTTC.

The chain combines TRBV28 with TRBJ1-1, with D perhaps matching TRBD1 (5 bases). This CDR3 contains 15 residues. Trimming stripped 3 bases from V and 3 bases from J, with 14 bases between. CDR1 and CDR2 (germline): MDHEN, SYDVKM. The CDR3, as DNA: TGTGCCAGCAGTTTGGTGCGGGGACTACACACTGAAGCTTTCTTT. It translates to CASSLVRGLHTEAFF.

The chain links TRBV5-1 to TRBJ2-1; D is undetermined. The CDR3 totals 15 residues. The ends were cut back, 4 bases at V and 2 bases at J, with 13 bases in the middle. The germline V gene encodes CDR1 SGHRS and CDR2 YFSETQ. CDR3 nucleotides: TGCGCCAGCAGCAGTTCATCGGCGGCCTACAATGAGCAGTTCTTC. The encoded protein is CASSSSSAAYNEQFF.

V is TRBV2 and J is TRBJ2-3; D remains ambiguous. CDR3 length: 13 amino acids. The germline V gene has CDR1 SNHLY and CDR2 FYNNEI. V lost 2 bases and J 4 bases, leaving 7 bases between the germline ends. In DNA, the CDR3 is TGTGCCAGCAGTGAATCACCGGCAGATACGCAGTATTTT. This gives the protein CASSESPADTQYF.

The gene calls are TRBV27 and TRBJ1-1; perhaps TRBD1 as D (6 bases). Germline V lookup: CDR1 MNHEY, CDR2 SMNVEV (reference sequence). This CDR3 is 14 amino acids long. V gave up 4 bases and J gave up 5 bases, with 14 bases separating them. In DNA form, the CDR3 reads TGTGCCAGCAGTTCGGTAACAGGGTGGACTGAAGCTTTCTTT. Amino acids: CASSSVTGWTEAFF.

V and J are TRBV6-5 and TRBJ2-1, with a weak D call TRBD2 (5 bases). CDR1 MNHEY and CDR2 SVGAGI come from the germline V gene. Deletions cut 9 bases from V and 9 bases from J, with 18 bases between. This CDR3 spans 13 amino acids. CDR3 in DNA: TGTGCCAGTCGCGGACTGGCCCGGGGTGAGCAGTTCTTC. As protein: CASRGLARGEQFF.

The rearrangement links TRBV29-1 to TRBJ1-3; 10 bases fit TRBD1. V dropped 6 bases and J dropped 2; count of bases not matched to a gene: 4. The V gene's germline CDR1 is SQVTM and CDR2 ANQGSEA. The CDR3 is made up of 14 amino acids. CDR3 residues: CSVLTGGAGNTIYF. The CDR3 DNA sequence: TGCAGCGTCCTGACAGGGGGCGCTGGAAACACCATATATTTT.

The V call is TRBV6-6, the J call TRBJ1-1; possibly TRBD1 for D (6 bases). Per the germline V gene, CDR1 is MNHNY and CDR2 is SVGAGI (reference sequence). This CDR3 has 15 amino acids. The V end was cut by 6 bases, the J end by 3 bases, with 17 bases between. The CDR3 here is CASRTGQKRDTEAFF. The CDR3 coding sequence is TGTGCCAGCAGAACCGGACAGAAAAGAGACACTGAAGCTTTCTTT.

In nucleotides, the CDR3 is TGTGCCAGCAGTGAAGCCGCGGGCCCAGATACGCAGTATTTT. Residues: CASSEAAGPDTQYF. The V and J genes are TRBV6-1 and TRBJ2-3; TRBD2 is a possible D gene (5 bases). The CDR3 totals 14 residues. Per the germline V gene, CDR1 is MNHNS and CDR2 is SASEGT. The V end lost 0 bases, the J end lost 4 bases, and 8 bases lay between the germline ends.

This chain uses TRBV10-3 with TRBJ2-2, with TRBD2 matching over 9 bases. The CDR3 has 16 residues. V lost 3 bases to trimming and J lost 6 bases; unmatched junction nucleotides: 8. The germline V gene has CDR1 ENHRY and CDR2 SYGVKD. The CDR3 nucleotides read TGTGCCATCAGTGAACCCGGGACTAGCTTTCCCGGGGAGCTGTTTTTT. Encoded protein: CAISEPGTSFPGELFF.

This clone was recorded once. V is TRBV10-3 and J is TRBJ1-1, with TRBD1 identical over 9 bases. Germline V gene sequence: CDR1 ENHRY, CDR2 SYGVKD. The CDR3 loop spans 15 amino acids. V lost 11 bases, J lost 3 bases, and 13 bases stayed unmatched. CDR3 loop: CASTGTGRGDTEAFF. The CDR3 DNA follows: TGTGCCTCGACCGGGACAGGGAGGGGGGACACTGAAGCTTTCTTT.

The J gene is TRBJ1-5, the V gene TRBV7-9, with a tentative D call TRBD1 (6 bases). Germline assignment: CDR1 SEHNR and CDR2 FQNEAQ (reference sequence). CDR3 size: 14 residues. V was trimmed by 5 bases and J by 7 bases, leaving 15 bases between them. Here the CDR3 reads CASSPKNGGQPQHF. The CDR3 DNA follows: TGTGCCAGCAGCCCCAAAAACGGGGGCCAGCCCCAGCATTTT.

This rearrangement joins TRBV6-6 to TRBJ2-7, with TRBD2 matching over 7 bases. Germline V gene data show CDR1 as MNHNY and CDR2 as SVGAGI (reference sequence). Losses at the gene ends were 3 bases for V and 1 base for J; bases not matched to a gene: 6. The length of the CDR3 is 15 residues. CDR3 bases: TGTGCCAGCAGTTATAAGGCGGGAGCGTCCTACGAGCAGTACTTC. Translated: CASSYKAGASYEQYF.